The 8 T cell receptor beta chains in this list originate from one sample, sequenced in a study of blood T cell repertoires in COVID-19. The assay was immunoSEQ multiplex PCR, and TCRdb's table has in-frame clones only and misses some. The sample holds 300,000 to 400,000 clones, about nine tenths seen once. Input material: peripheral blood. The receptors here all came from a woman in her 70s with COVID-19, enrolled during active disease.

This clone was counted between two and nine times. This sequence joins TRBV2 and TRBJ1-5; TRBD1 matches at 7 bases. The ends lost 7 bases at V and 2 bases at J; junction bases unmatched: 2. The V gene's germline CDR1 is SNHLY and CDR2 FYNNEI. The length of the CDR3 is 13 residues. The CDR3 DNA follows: TGTGCCAGCACCGGGACAGGCAATCAGCCCCAGCATTTT. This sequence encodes CASTGTGNQPQHF.

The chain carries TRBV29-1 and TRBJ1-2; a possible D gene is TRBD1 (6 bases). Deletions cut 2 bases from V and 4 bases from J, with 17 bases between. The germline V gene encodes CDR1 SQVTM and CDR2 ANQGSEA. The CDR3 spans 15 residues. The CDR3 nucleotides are TGCAGCGTTGAAATGGTGGTACAGGGAATCTATGGCTACACCTTC. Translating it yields CSVEMVVQGIYGYTF.

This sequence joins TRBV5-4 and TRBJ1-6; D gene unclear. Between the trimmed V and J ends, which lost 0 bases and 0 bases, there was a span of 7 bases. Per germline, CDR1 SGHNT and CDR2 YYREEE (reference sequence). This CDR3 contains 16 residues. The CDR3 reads CASSLGASSYNSPLHF. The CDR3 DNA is TGTGCCAGCAGCTTGGGGGCGAGCTCCTATAATTCACCCCTCCACTTT. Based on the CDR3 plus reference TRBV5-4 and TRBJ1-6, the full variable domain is ETGVTQSPTHLIKTRGQQVTLRCSSQSGHNTVSWYQQALGQGPQFIFQYYREEENGRGNFPPRFSGLQFPNYSSELNVNALELDDSALYLCASSLGASSYNSPLHFGNGTRLTVT.

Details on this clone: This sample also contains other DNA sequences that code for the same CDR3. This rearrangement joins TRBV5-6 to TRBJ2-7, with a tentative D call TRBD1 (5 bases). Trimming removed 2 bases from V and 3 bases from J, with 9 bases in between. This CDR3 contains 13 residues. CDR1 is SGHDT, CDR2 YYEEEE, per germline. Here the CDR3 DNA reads TGTGCCAGCAGCTTTGGACAAGTCTACGAGCAGTACTTC. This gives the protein CASSFGQVYEQYF. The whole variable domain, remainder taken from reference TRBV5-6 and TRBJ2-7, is DAGVTQSPTHLIKTRGQQVTLRCSPKSGHDTVSWYQQALGQGPQFIFQYYEEEERQRGNFPDRFSGHQFPNYSSELNVNALLLGDSALYLCASSFGQVYEQYFGPGTRLTVT.

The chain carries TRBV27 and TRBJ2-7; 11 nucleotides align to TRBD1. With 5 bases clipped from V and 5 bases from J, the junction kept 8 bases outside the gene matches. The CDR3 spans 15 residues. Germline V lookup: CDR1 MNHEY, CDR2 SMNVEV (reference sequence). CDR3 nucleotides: TGTGCCAGCAGTCCACCGGGACAGGGGGATCACGAGCAGTACTTC. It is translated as CASSPPGQGDHEQYF.

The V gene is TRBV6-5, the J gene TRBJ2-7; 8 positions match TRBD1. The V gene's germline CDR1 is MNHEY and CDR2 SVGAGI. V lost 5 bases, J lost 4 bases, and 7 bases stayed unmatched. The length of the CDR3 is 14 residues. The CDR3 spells CASSKQGGEYEQYF. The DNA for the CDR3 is TGTGCCAGCAGTAAACAGGGGGGAGAGTACGAGCAGTACTTC.

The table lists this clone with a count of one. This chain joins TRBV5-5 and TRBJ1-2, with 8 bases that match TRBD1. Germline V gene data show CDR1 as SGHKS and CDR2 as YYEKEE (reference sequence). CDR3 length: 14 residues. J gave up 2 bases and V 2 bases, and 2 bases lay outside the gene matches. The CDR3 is CASSFGQGNYGYTF. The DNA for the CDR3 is TGTGCCAGCAGCTTCGGACAGGGCAACTATGGCTACACCTTC.

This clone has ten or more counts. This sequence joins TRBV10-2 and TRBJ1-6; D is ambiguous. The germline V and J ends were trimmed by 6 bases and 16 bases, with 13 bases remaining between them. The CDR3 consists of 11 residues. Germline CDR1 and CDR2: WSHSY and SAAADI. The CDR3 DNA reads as TGCGCCAGCAGCGCTAACTTAGAACTCCACTTT. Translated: CASSANLELHF.